One sample yielded the 31 T cell receptor beta chains listed below, sequenced in a study of blood T cell repertoires in COVID-19. Generated by immunoSEQ multiplex PCR, the TCRdb table keeps only in-frame clones and is missing some. Among under 200,000 clones listed, about four fifths were seen once. Sequencing was done on a sample of peripheral blood. The receptors shown here come from a man between 60 and 70 years old with acute or convalescent COVID-19.

This clone showed up just once. The chain combines TRBV6-6 with TRBJ2-1; TRBD2 agrees at 7 bases. Germline V CDR1 and CDR2: MNHNY, SVGAGI (reference sequence). V was clipped by 7 bases and J by 2 bases; unmatched bases: 2. This CDR3 is built from 13 residues. The CDR3 loop is CASNRGAYNEQFF. The CDR3 DNA reads as TGTGCCAGCAACCGGGGGGCCTACAATGAGCAGTTCTTC.

This clone was seen a single time. The chain is built from TRBV24-1 and TRBJ1-3, with 10 bases lining up with TRBD1. The germline CDR1 and CDR2 sequences are KGHDR and SFDVKD. CDR3 length: 16 residues. Unmatched junction bases numbered 3, after V lost 5 bases and J lost 0 bases. Written as DNA, the CDR3 is TGTGCCACCAGTGCCGGGGACAGGGGCTCTGGAAACACCATATATTTT. This gives the protein CATSAGDRGSGNTIYF.

The V gene is TRBV7-3, the J gene TRBJ2-7; 13 nucleotides agree with TRBD2. In germline, CDR1 is SGHTA, CDR2 FQGTGA. V was clipped by 5 bases and J by 7 bases; unmatched bases: 8. The CDR3 is 15 residues long. The CDR3 sequence is CASSPLAGGPSEQYF. Written as DNA, the CDR3 is TGTGCCAGCAGCCCACTAGCGGGGGGGCCGTCTGAGCAGTACTTC.

The chain is built from TRBV4-1 and TRBJ2-5; D may be TRBD1 (5 bases). The CDR3 sequence is 12 residues long. The ends were cut back, 4 bases at V and 5 bases at J, with 8 bases in the middle. Germline V lookup: CDR1 MGHRA, CDR2 YSYEKL. The CDR3 coding sequence is TGCGCCAGCAGCCCAAAGGGGGAGACCCAGTACTTC. Its translation is CASSPKGETQYF.

CDR3 sequence: CASSLSRDDTGELFF. The CDR3 DNA is TGTGCCAGCAGCTTAAGTCGGGATGATACCGGGGAGCTGTTTTTT. V is TRBV7-3 and J is TRBJ2-2; D may be TRBD2 (5 bases). CDR1 and CDR2 from the germline V gene are SGHTA and FQGTGA. This CDR3 is built from 15 residues. V gave up 1 base and J gave up 5 bases, with 11 bases separating them.

The chain joins TRBV6-6 to TRBJ1-2, with 9 bases aligning to TRBD1. The CDR3 length is 12 residues. Losses at the gene ends were 8 bases for V and 7 bases for J; bases not matched to a gene: 5. In germline, CDR1 is MNHNY, CDR2 SVGAGI (reference sequence). The CDR3 loop reads CASFPGQGGYTF. CDR3 DNA sequence: TGTGCCAGCTTTCCGGGACAGGGTGGCTACACCTTC.

This clone was seen a handful of times. The chain joins TRBV11-2 to TRBJ2-3, with TRBD1 matching over 8 bases. The CDR3 loop spans 17 amino acids. The V gene end was trimmed by 5 bases and the J gene end by 0 bases; junction bases not matched to a gene: 10. Per germline, CDR1 SGHAT and CDR2 FQNNGV. CDR3 DNA: TGTGCCAGCAGCCCCGGGACAGGCTACACTAGCACAGATACGCAGTATTTT. This translates into CASSPGTGYTSTDTQYF.

The chain is built from TRBV4-3 and TRBJ2-1; 8 bases line up with TRBD1. Trimming took 6 bases from V and 4 from J; bases not matched to a gene: 2. Germline V gene lookup returns CDR1 LGHNA and CDR2 YSLEER. The CDR3 consists of 13 residues. The CDR3 DNA reads as TGCGCCAGCAGTCGGGACAGGTACAATGAGCAGTTCTTC. This translates into CASSRDRYNEQFF.

V usage is TRBV19 and J usage is TRBJ2-2; 7 positions match TRBD1. J was trimmed by 2 bases and V by 8 bases; bases with no gene match: 11. The CDR3 is made up of 16 amino acids. Germline lookup yields CDR1 LNHDA and CDR2 SQIVND (reference sequence). CDR3 DNA sequence: TGTGCCAGTCTAATGCAAACAGGGGTTAACACCGGGGAGCTGTTTTTT. Its translation is CASLMQTGVNTGELFF.

The chain joins TRBV11-2 to TRBJ2-5; 9 bases agree with TRBD2. Germline V gives CDR1 SGHAT, CDR2 FQNNGV. The V and J ends lost 1 base and 1 base, in that order; junction bases with no gene match: 7. This CDR3 region has 17 residues. The CDR3 reads CASSLGLAGSLQETQYF. DNA for the CDR3: TGTGCCAGCAGCTTAGGTCTAGCGGGGAGTCTCCAAGAGACCCAGTACTTC.

The rearrangement joins TRBV2 to TRBJ2-3; 10 bases match TRBD2. Germline lookup yields CDR1 SNHLY and CDR2 FYNNEI. V dropped 5 bases and J dropped 4; count of bases not matched to a gene: 12. The CDR3 totals 17 residues. In DNA, the CDR3 is TGTGCCAGCAGTACGAATGGGCCTAGCGGGAGTCCAGATACGCAGTATTTT. Translated, it gives CASSTNGPSGSPDTQYF.

The chain carries TRBV12-3 or TRBV12-4 and TRBJ2-7, with D hard to call. Trimming cost V 3 bases and J 0 bases, with 6 bases left between them. The length of the CDR3 is 13 residues. The CDR3 sequence is CASSLQVSYEQYF. The CDR3 DNA sequence: TGTGCCAGCAGTTTGCAGGTCTCCTACGAGCAGTACTTC.

This chain links TRBV10-1 with TRBJ2-3, with TRBD2 as a possible D gene (5 bases). CDR3 size: 13 residues. Trimming cost V 0 bases and J 6 bases, with 7 bases left between them. Germline V gene data show CDR1 as WNHNN and CDR2 as SYGVQD (reference sequence). CDR3: CASSESTGDTQYF. In DNA form, the CDR3 reads TGCGCCAGCAGTGAGTCGACGGGGGATACGCAGTATTTT.

This clone was recorded at least ten times. This chain uses TRBV4-3 with TRBJ1-1; 7 bases map to TRBD1. After removal of 4 bases from V and 5 bases from J, the junction contained 7 bases not matched to a gene. This CDR3 contains 14 residues. Germline V gene data show CDR1 as LGHNA and CDR2 as YSLEER. The CDR3 DNA reads TGCGCCAGCAGCCTCGACAGGGCGAGTACTGAAGCTTTCTTT. It specifies CASSLDRASTEAFF.

The chain employs TRBV5-6 and TRBJ2-2; 11 bases align to TRBD2. This CDR3 is 16 amino acids long. CDR1 is SGHDT and CDR2 is YYEEEE in the germline V gene. Trimming at V came to 4 bases and at J to 7 bases, leaving 9 bases not matched to a gene. The CDR3 sequence is CASSRMRLAGIGELFF. CDR3 sequence (DNA): TGTGCCAGCAGCAGGATGCGACTAGCGGGGATCGGGGAGCTGTTTTTT.

This chain connects TRBV6-6 to TRBJ2-5, with a possible D match to TRBD2 (5 bases). Trimming pared 0 bases from V and 4 bases from J, leaving 9 bases between. The CDR3 loop spans 14 amino acids. The germline CDR1 and CDR2 sequences are MNHNY and SVGAGI (reference sequence). In nucleotides, the CDR3 is TGTGCCAGCAGTTACTCAGGCCGGGGAGAGACCCAGTACTTC. Its translation is CASSYSGRGETQYF.

The chain joins TRBV19 to TRBJ2-7, with 7 bases lining up with TRBD1. In germline, CDR1 is LNHDA, CDR2 SQIVND (reference sequence). This CDR3 comprises 13 residues. V was clipped by 2 bases and J by 3 bases; unmatched bases: 1. CDR3 DNA: TGTGCCAGTAGTATAAGGGGGCGCTACGAGCAGTACTTC. This sequence encodes CASSIRGRYEQYF.

The gene calls are TRBV6-1 and TRBJ1-2; TRBD1 matches 7 bases. The CDR3 totals 14 residues. V was pared by 7 bases and J by 3 bases, with 8 bases of the junction left unmatched. Germline V lookup: CDR1 MNHNS, CDR2 SASEGT. The CDR3 sequence: CASTYYRGDYGYTF. In nucleotides, the CDR3 is TGTGCCAGCACCTATTACAGGGGAGACTATGGCTACACCTTC.

The chain joins TRBV10-3 to TRBJ1-5, with 8 bases lining up with TRBD1. This CDR3 spans 13 amino acids. Looked up from germline, CDR1 is ENHRY and CDR2 is SYGVKD. Trimming removed 6 bases from V and 6 bases from J; junction bases left unmatched: 4. CDR3 sequence reads: CAISGTGSQPQHF. The DNA for the CDR3 is TGTGCCATCAGCGGGACAGGTAGTCAGCCCCAGCATTTT.

This chain uses TRBV5-1 with TRBJ1-1, with 7 nucleotides matching TRBD1. J lost 8 bases, V lost 0 bases, and 4 bases had no gene match. This CDR3 is built from 13 residues. Germline V gives CDR1 SGHRS, CDR2 YFSETQ. Here the CDR3 reads CASSLVGTEEAFF. CDR3 coding DNA: TGCGCCAGCAGCTTGGTTGGGACAGAAGAAGCTTTCTTT.

This clone was detected only once. The chain links TRBV19 to TRBJ1-1; the D is unclear. Germline V CDR1 and CDR2: LNHDA, SQIVND (reference sequence). The CDR3 runs to 15 residues. Trimming took 5 bases from V and 4 from J, leaving 17 bases between them. In DNA, the CDR3 is TGTGCCAGTAGTGGGCTTGAGGGAATCAGCACTGAAGCTTTCTTT. Translating it yields CASSGLEGISTEAFF.

The V call is TRBV5-6, the J call TRBJ2-3; possibly TRBD2 for D (7 bases). The CDR3 extends over 12 amino acids. V lost 4 bases, J lost 15 bases, and 18 bases lay in between. Germline V lookup: CDR1 SGHDT, CDR2 YYEEEE. CDR3 sequence reads: CASSTRGEGDYF. In nucleotides, the CDR3 is TGTGCCAGCAGCACTAGGGGGGAGGGAGACTATTTT.

Only one count was recorded for this clone. The V and J genes are TRBV5-4 and TRBJ2-2; 10 nucleotides match TRBD2. CDR3 size: 16 residues. Germline-derived CDR1 and CDR2 are SGHNT and YYREEE (reference sequence). With V trimmed by 4 bases and J by 2 bases, 5 bases remained unmatched. The DNA for the CDR3 is TGTGCCAGCAGCGTGCGGACTAGCGGAAACACCGGGGAGCTGTTTTTT. It translates to CASSVRTSGNTGELFF.

This chain uses TRBV6-5 with TRBJ1-4, with 8 bases identical to TRBD1. The CDR3 consists of 14 residues. The trim removed 8 bases at V and 10 bases at J, leaving 12 bases unmatched. In germline, CDR1 is MNHEY, CDR2 SVGAGI. The CDR3 protein is CASRTGPGSGKLFF. Here the CDR3 DNA reads TGTGCCAGCCGGACAGGGCCGGGTTCGGGAAAACTGTTTTTT.

This chain uses TRBV27 with TRBJ2-7; 7 bases are shared with TRBD1. Losses at the gene ends were 6 bases for V and 3 bases for J; bases not matched to a gene: 8. CDR1 MNHEY and CDR2 SMNVEV come from the germline V gene (reference sequence). The CDR3 extends over 14 amino acids. The CDR3: CASRQGTVNYEQYF. Written as DNA, the CDR3 is TGTGCCAGCAGACAGGGGACAGTAAACTACGAGCAGTACTTC.

V gene TRBV5-1 combines with J gene TRBJ2-5, with 8 nucleotides matching TRBD1. CDR1 is SGHRS and CDR2 is YFSETQ in the germline V gene. The V gene end was trimmed by 4 bases and the J gene end by 3 bases; junction bases not matched to a gene: 8. The CDR3 has 15 amino acids. CDR3 bases: TGCGCCAGCAGCGCCCTGACAGGGGAAGAAGAGACCCAGTACTTC. The encoded protein is CASSALTGEEETQYF.

The rearrangement joins TRBV30 to TRBJ2-3; unclear D gene. The CDR3 loop spans 12 amino acids. Trimming took 5 bases from V and 5 from J, leaving 11 bases between them. Germline values: CDR1 GTSNPN, CDR2 SVGIG (reference sequence). The CDR3: CAWAQSIDTQYF. The CDR3, as DNA: TGTGCCTGGGCCCAATCTATAGATACGCAGTATTTT.

A single count supports this clone. The CDR3 here is CSVGTGVGQETQYF. The CDR3 DNA follows: TGCAGCGTCGGGACAGGGGTTGGCCAAGAGACCCAGTACTTC. The chain couples TRBV29-1 to TRBJ2-5, with 10 positions matching TRBD1. The CDR3 is made up of 14 amino acids. With 6 bases clipped from V and 1 base from J, the junction kept 5 bases outside the gene matches. Germline-derived CDR1 and CDR2 are SQVTM and ANQGSEA.

The count of this clone is one. V and J are TRBV2 and TRBJ2-4; D is unresolved. Trimming removed 3 bases at V and 7 bases at J, with 13 bases between. CDR1 and CDR2 (germline): SNHLY, FYNNEI. The CDR3 loop spans 14 amino acids. The CDR3 nucleotides read TGTGCCAGCAGTGACAGTCTAGTTCGCAACATTCAGTACTTC. It yields the protein CASSDSLVRNIQYF.

Here the CDR3 reads CASSPRTVTGELFF. DNA of the CDR3: TGTGCCAGCAGTCCGCGGACAGTCACCGGGGAGCTGTTTTTT. The V call is TRBV2, the J call TRBJ2-2, with a possible D match to TRBD1 (6 bases). V gave up 5 bases and J gave up 4 bases, with 11 bases separating them. CDR3 size: 14 residues. CDR1 and CDR2 from the germline V gene are SNHLY and FYNNEI.

The table lists this clone with a few counts. The sample holds other DNA sequences that translate to the same CDR3. The chain combines TRBV5-1 with TRBJ1-1; D perhaps matches TRBD1 (5 bases). The V gene lost 2 bases and the J gene lost 1 base, with 6 bases spanning the gap. The CDR3 contains 13 residues. Germline V gene sequence: CDR1 SGHRS, CDR2 YFSETQ. The CDR3 bases are TGCGCCAGCAGCTTACAGGAGAACACTGAAGCTTTCTTT. It specifies CASSLQENTEAFF.